The rows below give T cell receptor beta chains drawn from one sample of a study of T cell responses to AZD1222 COVID-19 vaccine. TCRdb keeps only in-frame clones here, not all; method: immunoSEQ multiplex PCR. This table holds 200,000 to 250,000 clones, about 94% found once. The specimen was peripheral blood, collected 28 days after the second dose of the MenACWY control vaccine. The receptor source for this set is an adult who received the MenACWY meningococcal vaccine as a control. CDR3s include the opening cysteine and the closing phenylalanine or tryptophan. The D gene is left open where the match is weak. The size entry is marked missing in some rows and otherwise reads once, few, many or a size class.

clone_size: .
j_call: TRBJ2-3
v_call: TRBV7-2
d_call: TRBD1
cdr3_nt: TGTGCCAGCAGCCTAGAAGCCGGGACAGGGAGCACAGATACGCAGTATTTT
cdr3_aa: CASSLEAGTGSTDTQYF

clone_size: .
j_call: TRBJ2-7
v_call: TRBV7-2
d_call: TRBD1
cdr3_nt: TGTGCCAGCAGCTCCGGGACAGCCCGCGAGCAGTACTTC
cdr3_aa: CASSSGTAREQYF

clone_size: .
j_call: TRBJ1-4
v_call: TRBV15
d_call: .
cdr3_nt: TGTGCCACCAGCAGAGATGGGGCATCAAATGAAAAACTGTTTTTT
cdr3_aa: CATSRDGASNEKLFF

clone_size: .
j_call: TRBJ2-5
v_call: TRBV5-1
d_call: .
cdr3_nt: TGCGCCAGCAGCTTTGCTGGGGAGGAGACCCAGTACTTC
cdr3_aa: CASSFAGEETQYF

clone_size: .
j_call: TRBJ1-1
v_call: TRBV29-1
d_call: .
cdr3_nt: TGCAGCGTTCACTTACACTATGCGGCTTTCTTT
cdr3_aa: CSVHLHYAAFF

clone_size: .
j_call: TRBJ2-1
v_call: TRBV6-2/TRBV6-3
d_call: TRBD1
cdr3_nt: TGTGCCAGCAGTCTACAGGGGCCGACCTACAATGAGCAGTTCTTC
cdr3_aa: CASSLQGPTYNEQFF

clone_size: .
j_call: TRBJ1-2
v_call: TRBV5-5
d_call: .
cdr3_nt: TGTGCCAGCAGCGATAACGGGGGGGACTATGGCTACACCTTC
cdr3_aa: CASSDNGGDYGYTF

clone_size: .
j_call: TRBJ2-3
v_call: TRBV12-3/TRBV12-4
d_call: .
cdr3_nt: TGTGCCAGCAGCAGGACCTACACAGATACGCAGTATTTT
cdr3_aa: CASSRTYTDTQYF

clone_size: .
j_call: TRBJ2-7
v_call: TRBV7-2
d_call: TRBD2
cdr3_nt: TGTGCCAGCAGCTTAGAGGCTTTCGGACTAGCTGGCTACGAGCAGTACTTC
cdr3_aa: CASSLEAFGLAGYEQYF

clone_size: few
j_call: TRBJ1-1
v_call: TRBV24-1
d_call: .
cdr3_nt: TGTGCCACGTTGCCCCCCCCTCCACGGGGTCGTCGGAACACTGAAGCTTTCTTT
cdr3_aa: CATLPPPPRGRRNTEAFF

clone_size: .
j_call: TRBJ1-1
v_call: TRBV5-1
d_call: .
cdr3_nt: TGCGCCAGCAGCCGGGAGGCAGTCAAGGGCACTGAAGCTTTCTTT
cdr3_aa: CASSREAVKGTEAFF

clone_size: .
j_call: TRBJ2-1
v_call: TRBV5-1
d_call: .
cdr3_nt: TGCGCCAGCAGCTTGGACGTAGCTCCTGGGAATGAGCAGTTCTTC
cdr3_aa: CASSLDVAPGNEQFF

clone_size: .
j_call: TRBJ1-5
v_call: TRBV5-6
d_call: .
cdr3_nt: TGTGCCAGCAGCTTGGTTGGACGAGGGGATAGTAAGCCCCAGCATTTT
cdr3_aa: CASSLVGRGDSKPQHF

clone_size: .
j_call: TRBJ2-7
v_call: TRBV4-1
d_call: TRBD2
cdr3_nt: TGCGCCAGCAGCCAAGAAACGGCTAGCGGGATCTACGAGCAGTACTTC
cdr3_aa: CASSQETASGIYEQYF

clone_size: .
j_call: TRBJ1-5
v_call: TRBV30
d_call: .
cdr3_nt: TGTGCCTGGAGTGTAAGCAGCCTCAATCAGCCCCAGCATTTT
cdr3_aa: CAWSVSSLNQPQHF

clone_size: .
j_call: TRBJ2-3
v_call: TRBV9
d_call: .
cdr3_nt: TGTGCCAGCAGCGTAGCTCCGGGGACTAGCACAGATACGCAGTATTTT
cdr3_aa: CASSVAPGTSTDTQYF

clone_size: .
j_call: TRBJ2-5
v_call: TRBV29-1
d_call: TRBD1
cdr3_nt: TGCAGCGTTGCGGGACAGTTCCAAGAGACCCAGTACTTC
cdr3_aa: CSVAGQFQETQYF

clone_size: once
j_call: TRBJ1-1
v_call: TRBV28
d_call: TRBD1
cdr3_nt: TGTGCCAGCAGGGCTGGCAGGGGGCGAGTTAAGACTGAAGCTTTCTTT
cdr3_aa: CASRAGRGRVKTEAFF

clone_size: .
j_call: TRBJ2-7
v_call: TRBV24-1
d_call: TRBD1
cdr3_nt: TGTGCCACCAGTGATGGGGGACAGGGGGCAGGCGAGCAGTACTTC
cdr3_aa: CATSDGGQGAGEQYF

clone_size: .
j_call: TRBJ2-3
v_call: TRBV30
d_call: TRBD2
cdr3_nt: TGTGCCTGGAGATGGCTAGCGGGCACAGATACGCAGTATTTT
cdr3_aa: CAWRWLAGTDTQYF

clone_size: once
j_call: TRBJ2-1
v_call: TRBV11-2
d_call: TRBD2
cdr3_nt: TGTGCCAGCAGTCGGGGAGGGAAAATTCATGAGCAGTTCTTC
cdr3_aa: CASSRGGKIHEQFF

clone_size: .
j_call: TRBJ2-3
v_call: TRBV9
d_call: .
cdr3_nt: TGTGCCAGCAGCGTAGAGGTCACAGATACGCAGTATTTT
cdr3_aa: CASSVEVTDTQYF

clone_size: .
j_call: TRBJ1-1
v_call: TRBV28
d_call: .
cdr3_nt: TGTGCCAGCAGTTTTGGAAACACTGAAGCTTTCTTT
cdr3_aa: CASSFGNTEAFF

clone_size: once
j_call: TRBJ1-1
v_call: TRBV5-4
d_call: TRBD1
cdr3_nt: TGTGCCAGCAGCCGAAGACAGGGGGCGAACACTGAAGCTTTCTTT
cdr3_aa: CASSRRQGANTEAFF

clone_size: .
j_call: TRBJ2-5
v_call: TRBV21-1
d_call: .
cdr3_nt: TGTGCCAGCAGCAAGAGTGGACAACAAGAGACCCAGTACTTC
cdr3_aa: CASSKSGQQETQYF

clone_size: .
j_call: TRBJ2-5
v_call: TRBV4-2
d_call: .
cdr3_nt: TGTGCCAGCAGCCAAGAGGATGCTAGAGCCCAAGAGACCCAGTACTTC
cdr3_aa: CASSQEDARAQETQYF

clone_size: .
j_call: TRBJ2-7
v_call: TRBV28
d_call: .
cdr3_nt: TGTGCCACCCTGGAGAACGAGCAGTACTTC
cdr3_aa: CATLENEQYF

clone_size: .
j_call: TRBJ1-6
v_call: TRBV7-2
d_call: TRBD1
cdr3_nt: TGTGCCAGCAGCCGTAACACAGGGGGCAATAATTCACCCCTCCACTTT
cdr3_aa: CASSRNTGGNNSPLHF

clone_size: .
j_call: TRBJ2-7
v_call: TRBV6-5
d_call: .
cdr3_nt: TGTGCCAGCAGCCGATTCGGAGGGACCTACGAGCAGTACTTC
cdr3_aa: CASSRFGGTYEQYF

clone_size: .
j_call: TRBJ2-7
v_call: TRBV5-6
d_call: .
cdr3_nt: TGTGCCAGCGACCGGGCAGGGAGCTCCTACGAGCAGTACTTC
cdr3_aa: CASDRAGSSYEQYF

clone_size: once
j_call: TRBJ2-1
v_call: TRBV28
d_call: TRBD1
cdr3_nt: TGTGCCAGCAGTTTATCCGGACAGGATAACAATGAGCAGTTCTTC
cdr3_aa: CASSLSGQDNNEQFF

clone_size: .
j_call: TRBJ2-7
v_call: TRBV27
d_call: .
cdr3_nt: TGTGCCAGCAGTCCACGACTAGTTGGTGGGGAGCAGTACTTC
cdr3_aa: CASSPRLVGGEQYF

clone_size: .
j_call: TRBJ2-7
v_call: TRBV18
d_call: .
cdr3_nt: TGTGCCAGCTCCCGCGGGGCTTTCGACGAGCAGTACTTC
cdr3_aa: CASSRGAFDEQYF

clone_size: .
j_call: TRBJ2-1
v_call: TRBV7-2
d_call: TRBD2
cdr3_nt: TGTGCCAGCAGCTCCCGGGGCGGGGGGGCAATTGCCTACAATGAGCAGTTCTTC
cdr3_aa: CASSSRGGGAIAYNEQFF

clone_size: .
j_call: TRBJ2-3
v_call: TRBV5-5
d_call: TRBD1
cdr3_nt: TGTGCCAGCAGCCCATCGACAGGGGCCTACACAGATACGCAGTATTTT
cdr3_aa: CASSPSTGAYTDTQYF

clone_size: .
j_call: TRBJ2-7
v_call: TRBV2
d_call: .
cdr3_nt: TGTGCCAGCAGTTTTCGCAGGGGCCGCGAGCAGTACTTC
cdr3_aa: CASSFRRGREQYF

clone_size: .
j_call: TRBJ1-1
v_call: TRBV28
d_call: .
cdr3_nt: TGTGCCAGCGTTATTCGGGCTGAAGCTTTCTTT
cdr3_aa: CASVIRAEAFF

clone_size: once
j_call: TRBJ2-2
v_call: TRBV29-1
d_call: TRBD2
cdr3_nt: TGCAGCGTGGCGGGACTAGCGGCGAACACCGGGGAGCTGTTTTTT
cdr3_aa: CSVAGLAANTGELFF

clone_size: .
j_call: TRBJ2-5
v_call: TRBV15
d_call: .
cdr3_nt: TGTGCCACCAGCAGAGCAGTCGGACGAGAAGAGACCCAGTACTTC
cdr3_aa: CATSRAVGREETQYF

clone_size: .
j_call: TRBJ2-5
v_call: TRBV19
d_call: TRBD1
cdr3_nt: TGTGCCAGTAGTATACCGGGACAGAGAAAAGAGACCCAGTACTTC
cdr3_aa: CASSIPGQRKETQYF

clone_size: .
j_call: TRBJ1-2
v_call: TRBV10-3
d_call: TRBD1
cdr3_nt: TGTGCCATCAGTGAACCGGGACAGTCTTCTGTTGGCTACACCTTC
cdr3_aa: CAISEPGQSSVGYTF

clone_size: .
j_call: TRBJ2-7
v_call: TRBV29-1
d_call: .
cdr3_nt: TGCAGCGTGGACTCGGACTCCTACGAGCAGTACTTC
cdr3_aa: CSVDSDSYEQYF

clone_size: .
j_call: TRBJ2-5
v_call: TRBV28
d_call: TRBD2
cdr3_nt: TGTGCCAGCAGTCTAGCGGGGGGGCCCCAAGAGACCCAGTACTTC
cdr3_aa: CASSLAGGPQETQYF

clone_size: .
j_call: TRBJ2-5
v_call: TRBV28
d_call: .
cdr3_nt: TGTGCCAGCAGCGTTGGGGGACACTCCGGGGAGGAGACCCAGTACTTC
cdr3_aa: CASSVGGHSGEETQYF

clone_size: .
j_call: TRBJ1-5
v_call: TRBV18
d_call: TRBD1
cdr3_nt: TGTGCCAGCTCACCGACAGGGGATCAGCCCCAGCATTTT
cdr3_aa: CASSPTGDQPQHF

clone_size: .
j_call: TRBJ1-3
v_call: TRBV7-6
d_call: .
cdr3_nt: TGTGCCAGCAGCCCGTGGGAGGATACTGGAAACACCATATATTTT
cdr3_aa: CASSPWEDTGNTIYF

clone_size: .
j_call: TRBJ2-3
v_call: TRBV7-3
d_call: TRBD1
cdr3_nt: TGTGCCAGCAGCACGACAGGGGCGGACACAGATACGCAGTATTTT
cdr3_aa: CASSTTGADTDTQYF

clone_size: .
j_call: TRBJ2-2
v_call: TRBV6-1
d_call: .
cdr3_nt: TGTGCCAGCAGTGTGTCCCTTCGGGGGAGCCTCGGAGGCACCGGGGAGCTGTTTTTT
cdr3_aa: CASSVSLRGSLGGTGELFF

clone_size: .
j_call: TRBJ1-6
v_call: TRBV7-2
d_call: .
cdr3_nt: TGTGCCAGCAGCCCCCAGGGTACCTATAATTCACCCCTCCACTTT
cdr3_aa: CASSPQGTYNSPLHF